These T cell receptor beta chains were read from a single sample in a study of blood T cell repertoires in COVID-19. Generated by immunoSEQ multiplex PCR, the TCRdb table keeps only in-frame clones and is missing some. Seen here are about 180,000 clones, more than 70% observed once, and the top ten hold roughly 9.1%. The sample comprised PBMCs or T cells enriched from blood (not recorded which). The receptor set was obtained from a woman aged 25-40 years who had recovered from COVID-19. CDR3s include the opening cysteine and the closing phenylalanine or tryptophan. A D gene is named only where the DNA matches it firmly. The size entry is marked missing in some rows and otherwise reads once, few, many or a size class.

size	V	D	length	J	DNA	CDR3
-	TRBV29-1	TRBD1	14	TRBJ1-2	TGCAGCGTGCAACGGGACAGCAGACTCTATGGCTACACCTTC	CSVQRDSRLYGYTF
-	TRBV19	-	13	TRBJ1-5	TGTGCCTCTTGTGCGGGGGGCAATCAGCCCCAGCATTTT	CASCAGGNQPQHF
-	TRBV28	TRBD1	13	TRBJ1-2	TGTGCCAGCAGTTTACAGGGGGACTATGGCTACACCTTC	CASSLQGDYGYTF
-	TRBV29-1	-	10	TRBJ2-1	TGCAGCGTGGGGGGCAATGAGCAGTTCTTC	CSVGGNEQFF
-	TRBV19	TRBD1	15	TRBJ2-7	TGTGCCAGTAGTATAGTCGGCACAGGGGCCTACGAGCAGTACTTC	CASSIVGTGAYEQYF
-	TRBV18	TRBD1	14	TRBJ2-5	TGTGCCAGCTGGACAGGGGACCCAGAAGAGACCCAGTACTTC	CASWTGDPEETQYF
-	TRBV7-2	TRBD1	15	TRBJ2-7	TGTGCCAGCAGCCAAGACAGGGGGCCAACCTACGAGCAGTACTTC	CASSQDRGPTYEQYF
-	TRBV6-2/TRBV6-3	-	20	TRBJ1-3	TGTGCCAGCAGTGCCCACAGGACAGTCCGATCCTCAAAGAGTGGAAACACCATATATTTT	CASSAHRTVRSSKSGNTIYF
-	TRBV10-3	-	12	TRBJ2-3	TGTGCCACGGAGGGGAACAAGGATACGCAGTATTTT	CATEGNKDTQYF
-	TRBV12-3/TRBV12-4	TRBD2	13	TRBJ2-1	TGTGCCAATTCAGCGGGAGTCTACAATGAGCAGTTCTTC	CANSAGVYNEQFF
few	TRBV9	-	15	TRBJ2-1	TGTGCCAGCAGCGTAGACATGTCATCCTACAATGAGCAGTTCTTC	CASSVDMSSYNEQFF
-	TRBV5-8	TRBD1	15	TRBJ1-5	TGTGCCAGCAGCTTGGGGACAGGGGATAATCAGCCCCAGCATTTT	CASSLGTGDNQPQHF
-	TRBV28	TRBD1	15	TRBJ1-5	TGTGCCAGCAGTGAAACAGGGGGCGGGCATCAGCCCCAGCATTTT	CASSETGGGHQPQHF
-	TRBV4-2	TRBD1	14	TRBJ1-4	TGTGCCAGCAGCCAAGGACAGGGGGACGATAAGAAGTTTTTT	CASSQGQGDDKKFF
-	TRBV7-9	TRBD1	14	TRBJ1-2	TGTGCCAGCAGCCCGATGACAGGGGCGGATGGCTACACCTTC	CASSPMTGADGYTF
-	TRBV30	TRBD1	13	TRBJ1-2	TGTGCCTGGAGGGGACAGGGTTATGATGGCTACACCTTC	CAWRGQGYDGYTF
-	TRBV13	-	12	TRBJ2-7	TGTGCCAGCAGAGGGGGGGGTTACGAGCAGTACTTC	CASRGGGYEQYF
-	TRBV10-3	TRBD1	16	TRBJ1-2	TGTGCCATGAGCCCTCAGACAGGGAGGATTCCATATGGCTACACCTTC	CAMSPQTGRIPYGYTF
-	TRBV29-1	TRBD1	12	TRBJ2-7	TGCAGCGTGGGGGACAGGGGCTACGAGCAGTACTTC	CSVGDRGYEQYF
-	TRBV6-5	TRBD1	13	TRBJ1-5	TGTGCCAGCACCAGGGACAGGGAACAGCCCCAGCATTTT	CASTRDREQPQHF
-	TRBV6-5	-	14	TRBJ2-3	TGTGCCAGCAGGGGGGACTCTTACACAGATACGCAGTATTTT	CASRGDSYTDTQYF
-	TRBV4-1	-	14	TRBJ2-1	TGCGCCAGCAGCCTAGGTTTTTCCGAGACAGAGCAGTTCTTC	CASSLGFSETEQFF
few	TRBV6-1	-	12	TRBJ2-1	TGTGCCAGCAGTGAAAGGGGCTATGAGCAGTTCTTC	CASSERGYEQFF
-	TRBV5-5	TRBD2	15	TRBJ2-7	TGTGCCAGTTCGACCGGGACTAGCGGAACCTACGAGCAGTACTTC	CASSTGTSGTYEQYF
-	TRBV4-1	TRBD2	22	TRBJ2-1	TGCGCCAGCAGCCCCTCCCCGACTAGCGGGAGGGATATGGTACTCTCCTACAATGAGCAGTTCTTC	CASSPSPTSGRDMVLSYNEQFF
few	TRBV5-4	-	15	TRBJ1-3	TGTGCCAGCAGCTTATACACCAGCTCTGGAAACACCATATATTTT	CASSLYTSSGNTIYF
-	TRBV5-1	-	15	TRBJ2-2	TGCGCCAGTCACACTAACGACCCTAGAACCGGGGAGCTGTTTTTT	CASHTNDPRTGELFF
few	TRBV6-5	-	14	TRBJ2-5	TGTGCCAGCAGTCAATTAGCGGATGCAGAGACCCAGTACTTC	CASSQLADAETQYF
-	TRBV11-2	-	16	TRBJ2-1	TGTGCCAGCAGCTTAATCATTAGCGGCCTTTACAATGAGCAGTTCTTC	CASSLIISGLYNEQFF
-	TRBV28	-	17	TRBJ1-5	TGTGCCAGCAGTAACCCCCCCACAGGGCTGGGCAATCAGCCCCAGCATTTT	CASSNPPTGLGNQPQHF
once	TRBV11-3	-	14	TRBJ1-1	TGTGCCAGCAGCTTTAGGGGAGGGAACACTGAAGCTTTCTTT	CASSFRGGNTEAFF
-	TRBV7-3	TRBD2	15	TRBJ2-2	TGTGCCAGCAGCCCCGGCGGGGGGGCCGCCGGGGAGCTGTTTTTT	CASSPGGGAAGELFF
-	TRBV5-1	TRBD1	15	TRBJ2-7	TGCGCCAGCAGCCCCATCGACAGGGTGCCCAACGAGCAGTACTTC	CASSPIDRVPNEQYF
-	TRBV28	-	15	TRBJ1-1	TGTGCCAGCAGTTTTAGGGGCGTAGGGAACACTGAAGCTTTCTTT	CASSFRGVGNTEAFF
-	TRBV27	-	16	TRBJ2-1	TGTGCCAGCAGTTTCAAGGCGGGATCCGGATCAGGTGAGCAGTTCTTC	CASSFKAGSGSGEQFF